The next 15 T cell receptor beta chains were all read from a single sample in a study of patients and donors after allogeneic stem cell transplantation. TCRdb re-called the RT-PCR reads through MiXCR, storing one row per CDR3 protein. Here the sample spans 150,000 to 250,000 distinct CDR3 sequences, 40% to 45% being singletons. The sample consisted of blood, either unsorted or a sorted T cell fraction (not recorded which). Every receptor here comes from a human donor who was either an allogeneic HSCT recipient or a stem cell or donor lymphocyte infusion donor (not recorded which). It is not recorded whose cells these are; they may come from a transplant donor.

The chain recombines TRBV4-3 with TRBJ1-4; D ambiguous. Germline V gene sequence: CDR1 LGHNA, CDR2 YSLEER. This CDR3 has 16 amino acids. Trimming cost V 1 base and J 0 bases, with 9 bases left between them. Here the CDR3 DNA reads TGCGCCAGCAGCCAAGCTACGGAGCCAACTAATGAAAAACTGTTTTTT. Translated, it gives CASSQATEPTNEKLFF.

This chain links TRBV24-1 with TRBJ2-3, with unresolved D. Germline values: CDR1 KGHDR, CDR2 SFDVKD. There are 14 residues in the CDR3. The V end lost 4 bases, the J end lost 1 base, and 8 bases lay between the germline ends. This CDR3 reads CATSDPDGTDTQYF. CDR3 nucleotides: TGTGCCACCAGTGACCCCGACGGCACAGATACGCAGTATTTT.

This chain joins TRBV7-6 and TRBJ2-2; D is ambiguous. Germline V CDR1 and CDR2: SGHVS, FNYEAQ. The CDR3 loop spans 14 amino acids. V lost 7 bases, J lost 4 bases, and 13 bases lay in between. CDR3 DNA sequence: TGTGCCAGCAACCACGAAGTGGGCACCGGGGAGCTGTTTTTT. Protein: CASNHEVGTGELFF.

A few counts support this clonotype. The V and J genes are TRBV4-2 and TRBJ2-3; D is possibly TRBD2 (6 bases). The CDR3 loop spans 15 amino acids. With 3 bases removed from V and 1 base from J, the gap between germline ends came to 11 bases. In germline, CDR1 is LGHNA, CDR2 YNFKEQ. CDR3 DNA: TGTGCCAGCAGCCAGGCGGGATCGGGCACAGATACGCAGTATTTT. Protein product: CASSQAGSGTDTQYF.

The chain is built from TRBV11-3 and TRBJ2-3; tentatively, D is TRBD2 (6 bases). The CDR3 consists of 15 residues. V lost 1 base and J lost 1, with 9 bases in between. CDR1 and CDR2 (germline): SGHNT, YENEEA. In nucleotides, the CDR3 is TGTGCCAGCAGCTTAGCAACGGGAGGCACAGATACGCAGTATTTT. Protein product: CASSLATGGTDTQYF.

This rearrangement joins TRBV12-3 or TRBV12-4 to TRBJ2-1; D is unresolved. V lost 6 bases, J lost 4 bases, and 7 bases lay in between. The CDR3 consists of 12 residues. The CDR3 coding sequence is TGTGCCAGCAGCCACTTATACAATGAGCAGTTCTTC. Translation gives CASSHLYNEQFF.

The chain couples TRBV23-1 to TRBJ2-1; weak D call: TRBD2 (6 bases). TRBV23-1 qualifies as an ORF whose function is uncertain. CDR3 length: 14 amino acids. Trimming took off 3 bases at V and 10 bases at J, with 16 bases between the two ends. CDR3 residues: CASSHRGLLGEQFF. Here the CDR3 DNA reads TGCGCCAGCAGTCACCGGGGACTTCTGGGCGAGCAGTTCTTC.

The rearrangement joins TRBV6-2 or TRBV6-3 to TRBJ2-7; D is perhaps TRBD1 or TRBD2 (5 bases each). There are 16 residues in the CDR3. Trimming took off 6 bases at V and 0 bases at J, with 18 bases between the two ends. Germline CDR1 reads MNHEY; CDR2 reads SVGEGT. The CDR3 is CASSPRGIRSSYEQYF. The CDR3 coding sequence is TGTGCCAGCAGCCCGAGGGGCATCCGGAGCTCCTACGAGCAGTACTTC.

This sequence joins TRBV29-1 and TRBJ1-2; 7 bases map to TRBD1. V shed 6 bases and J 2 bases; nucleotides not matched to a gene: 6. The CDR3 runs 13 residues. The germline V gene has CDR1 SQVTM and CDR2 ANQGSEA. The CDR3 DNA reads as TGCAGCGTCTTGACAGGGAGCAACTATGGCTACACCTTC. This sequence encodes CSVLTGSNYGYTF.

This clonotype was picked up a small number of times. CDR3 residues: CASSTLDMNTEAFF. The CDR3 bases are TGTGCCAGCAGCACGCTGGACATGAACACTGAAGCTTTCTTT. This rearrangement joins TRBV28 to TRBJ1-1; D is perhaps TRBD1 (5 bases). Trimming removed 6 bases from V and 0 bases from J, with 11 bases in between. There are 14 residues in the CDR3. Germline-derived CDR1 and CDR2 are MDHEN and SYDVKM.

This chain joins TRBV5-1 and TRBJ2-7; 12 bases agree with TRBD2. Per germline, CDR1 SGHRS and CDR2 YFSETQ. This CDR3 comprises 16 residues. J was trimmed by 7 bases and V by 4 bases; bases with no gene match: 12. The CDR3 DNA follows: TGCGCCAGCAGCACGAGGGCTAGCGGGAGGGTAGGAGAGCAGTACTTC. It codes for CASSTRASGRVGEQYF. Filled out from reference TRBV5-1 and TRBJ2-7, the complete variable domain reads KAGVTQTPRYLIKTRGQQVTLSCSPISGHRSVSWYQQTPGQGLQFLFEYFSETQRNKGNFPGRFSGRQFSNSRSEMNVSTLELGDSALYLCASSTRASGRVGEQYFGPGTRLTVT.

This chain connects TRBV6-2 or TRBV6-3 to TRBJ2-3, with TRBD2 identical over 11 bases. From germline, CDR1 is MNHEY and CDR2 SVGEGT. The V segment lost 2 bases and the J segment 5 bases; nucleotides outside the gene matches: 15. The CDR3 runs 19 residues. CDR3 DNA sequence: TGTGCCAGCAGTTACGCGGATTTCACTAGCGGGAGTGCGCAAGATACGCAGTATTTT. Residues: CASSYADFTSGSAQDTQYF.

Only one count was recorded for this clonotype. The germline gene is not matched at one end of the junction; a read error may be the cause. This chain uses TRBV5-1 with TRBJ1-3; no clear D. The germline V gene has CDR1 SGHRS and CDR2 YFSETQ. CDR3 length: 15 amino acids. The CDR3 region is CASSPLQETGNTIYF. As DNA, the CDR3 is TGCGCTAGCAGCCCCCTCCAGGAGACGGGAAACACCATATATTTT.

This rearrangement joins TRBV28 to TRBJ1-6, with 9 bases fitting TRBD1. There are 16 residues in the CDR3. V gave up 2 bases and J gave up 8 bases; unmatched junction bases: 7. CDR1 and CDR2 from the germline V gene are MDHEN and SYDVKM. CDR3 bases: TGTGCCAGCAGTTTAGGCCCGGGACAGGGTGATTCACCCCTCCACTTT. Protein sequence: CASSLGPGQGDSPLHF.

The genes are TRBV4-3 and TRBJ2-4; 8 nucleotides align to TRBD1. The CDR3 sequence is 15 residues long. Per germline, CDR1 LGHNA and CDR2 YSLEER. V was pared by 1 base and J by 2 bases, with 1 base of the junction left unmatched. The DNA of the CDR3 is TGCGCCAGCAGCCAAGGGACAGGGACCAAAAACATTCAGTACTTC. Protein: CASSQGTGTKNIQYF.